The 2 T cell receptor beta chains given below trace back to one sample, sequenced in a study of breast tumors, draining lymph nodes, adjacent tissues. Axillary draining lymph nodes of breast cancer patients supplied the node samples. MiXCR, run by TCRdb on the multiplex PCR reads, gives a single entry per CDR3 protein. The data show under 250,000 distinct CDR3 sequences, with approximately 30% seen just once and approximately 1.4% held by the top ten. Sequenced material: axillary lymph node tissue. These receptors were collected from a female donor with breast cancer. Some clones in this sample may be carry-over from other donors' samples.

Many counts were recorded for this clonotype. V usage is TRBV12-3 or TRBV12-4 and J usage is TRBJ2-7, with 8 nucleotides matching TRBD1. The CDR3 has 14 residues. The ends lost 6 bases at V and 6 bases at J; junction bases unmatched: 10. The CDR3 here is CASRSTGGKGEQYF. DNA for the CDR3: TGTGCCAGCAGGTCAACAGGGGGGAAGGGCGAGCAGTACTTC.

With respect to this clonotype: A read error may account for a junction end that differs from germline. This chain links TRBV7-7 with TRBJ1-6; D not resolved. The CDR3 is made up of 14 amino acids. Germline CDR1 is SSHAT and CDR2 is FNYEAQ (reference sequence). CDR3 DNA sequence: TGTGCTAGCGGCTTTGGTACCTATAATTCACCCCTCCGCTTT. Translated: CASGFGTYNSPLRF. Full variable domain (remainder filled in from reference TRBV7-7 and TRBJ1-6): GAGVSQSPRYKVTKRGQDVTLRCDPISSHATLYWYQQALGQGPEFLTYFNYEAQPDKSGLPSDRFSAERPEGSISTLTIQRTEQRDSAMYRCASGFGTYNSPLRFGNGTRLTVT.